This TCR beta chain was recorded in a study of naive and memory T cell subsets. CD4 T cells were positively selected, then CD8 T cells from the CD4-negative fraction. Two oligonucleotides, mixed equimolar, formed the beta constant-region primer covering TRBC1 and TRBC2. TCRdb ran MiXCR on the UMI-ligation and nested PCR reads and lists one entry per CDR3 protein. The sample has about 90,000 distinct CDR3 sequences, 7% seen once. This clonotype was counted only a few times. The CDR3 is made up of 18 amino acids. Germline CDR1 is LGHNA and CDR2 is YNFKEQ. Trimming cost V 2 bases and J 5 bases; bases outside gene matches: 12.

Source material: central memory CD4+ T cells from blood. The chain couples TRBV4-2 to TRBJ2-7; TRBD2 agrees at 13 bases. This clonotype was obtained from a human donor in good health. The CDR3 spells CASSQRGGTSGRADEQYF. CDR3 DNA sequence: TGTGCCAGCAGCCAAAGGGGGGGTACTAGCGGGAGGGCCGACGAGCAGTACTTC.